The rows below give T cell receptor beta chains drawn from one sample of a study of vaccination and CD4 T cells after COVID-19. TCRdb re-called the PCR reads with MiXCR, one entry per CDR3 protein. The repertoire holds around 16,000 distinct CDR3 sequences, with roughly 56% as singletons. Antigens of these TCRs are unknown. The material sequenced was CD4+ T cells from blood, cultured in vitro. The source is a human donor who had recovered from COVID-19. CDR3s include the opening cysteine and the closing phenylalanine or tryptophan. D genes are given only for firm matches. Where a row states a size, it is once, few, many or the class of an expanded clone; other rows omit it.

>TRBV28|few|TRBJ1-5|TRBD1
CASSVSTGMGGNQPQHF
TGTGCCAGCAGCGTTTCGACAGGGATGGGAGGCAATCAGCCCCAGCATTTT
>TRBV20-1|NA|TRBJ1-2|NA
CSAASNYGYTF
TGCAGTGCCGCATCTAACTATGGCTACACCTTC
>TRBV27|few|TRBJ1-5|NA
CASSLRQSARRDQPQHF
TGTGCCAGCAGTTTAAGGCAATCGGCTAGACGCGATCAGCCCCAGCATTTT
>TRBV4-2|NA|TRBJ1-1|NA
CASSQDFRGVGNTEAFF
TGTGCCAGCAGCCAAGATTTCAGGGGTGTTGGGAACACTGAAGCTTTCTTT
>TRBV7-9|few|TRBJ1-1|NA
CASSADGMNTEAFF
TGTGCCAGCAGCGCCGACGGAATGAACACTGAAGCTTTCTTT
>TRBV20-1|once|TRBJ2-3|NA
CSAKEGTDTQYF
TGCAGTGCTAAAGAAGGAACAGATACGCAGTATTTT
>TRBV12-3/TRBV12-4|NA|TRBJ1-1|NA
CASSLAGTEVRF
TGTGCCAGCAGTCTCGCCGGGACCGAGGTTCGGTTT
>TRBV20-1|NA|TRBJ2-3|TRBD2
CSAIGTSASTDTQYF
TGCAGTGCTATAGGGACTAGCGCTAGCACAGATACGCAGTATTTT
>TRBV5-1|NA|TRBJ1-1|NA
CASSLGQPRDGTEAFF
TGCGCCAGCAGCTTGGGCCAACCTAGGGATGGCACTGAAGCTTTCTTT
>TRBV2|NA|TRBJ2-5|NA
CASTSYQETQYF
TGTGCCAGCACCTCATACCAAGAGACCCAGTACTTC
>TRBV11-2|NA|TRBJ1-2|NA
CASSRRGRPVHDYTF
TGTGCCAGCAGCCGGAGGGGACGGCCGGTTCATGACTACACCTTC
>TRBV6-4|NA|TRBJ1-5|NA
CASSDDKDSFGNQPQHF
TGTGCCAGCAGTGACGATAAGGACAGTTTCGGCAATCAGCCCCAGCATTTT
>TRBV7-9|few|TRBJ1-2|NA
CASSMDSNGYTF
TGTGCCAGCAGCATGGACAGTAACGGCTACACCTTC
>TRBV20-1|NA|TRBJ1-1|NA
CSARDRVVNTEAFF
TGCAGTGCTAGAGATCGAGTGGTGAACACTGAAGCTTTCTTT
>TRBV20-1|NA|TRBJ2-3|NA
CSAPNQGPDTQYF
TGCAGTGCCCCCAATCAGGGGCCAGATACGCAGTATTTT
>TRBV30|NA|TRBJ1-6|NA
CAWSRGTSPLHF
TGTGCCTGGAGTAGGGGGACCTCACCCCTCCACTTT
>TRBV25-1|NA|TRBJ2-5|NA
CASSVGSLETQYF
TGTGCCAGCAGTGTTGGCTCGTTGGAGACCCAGTACTTC
>TRBV7-3|NA|TRBJ2-2|NA
CASSLFRNTGELFF
TGTGCCAGCAGCTTGTTCAGGAACACCGGTGAGCTGTTTTTT
>TRBV6-2/TRBV6-3|NA|TRBJ2-3|NA
CASSGLSDTQYF
TGTGCCAGCAGTGGATTGTCGGATACGCAGTATTTT
>TRBV7-2|few|TRBJ1-2|NA
CASSPMASYGYTF
TGTGCCAGCAGCCCGATGGCCTCCTATGGCTACACCTTC
>TRBV20-1|once|TRBJ2-1|TRBD2
CSASPPPGLAASNEQFF
TGCAGTGCTAGTCCCCCTCCAGGACTAGCGGCCTCTAATGAGCAGTTCTTC
>TRBV20-1|NA|TRBJ1-2|NA
CSARDPFSGTHGYTF
TGCAGTGCTAGAGATCCCTTCTCCGGGACACATGGCTACACCTTC
>TRBV6-5|few|TRBJ1-2|NA
CASSYWGEYGYTF
TGTGCCAGCAGTTACTGGGGCGAGTATGGCTACACCTTC
>TRBV15|NA|TRBJ2-2|NA
CATSRDVTGELFF
TGTGCCACCAGCAGAGATGTCACCGGGGAGCTGTTTTTT
>TRBV19|NA|TRBJ1-2|NA
CASRTLGAGANYGYTF
TGTGCCAGTAGGACCTTAGGGGCGGGGGCGAACTATGGCTACACCTTC